Each of the 18 T cell receptor beta chains below was sequenced from the same sample in a study of T-cell memory formation after mild COVID-19. TCRdb reprocessed the 5' RACE reads via MiXCR and lists one record per CDR3 protein. The sample contains roughly 450,000 distinct CDR3 sequences, roughly 18% of which appear only once. Sequenced sample: PBMCs or a T cell subset sorted from them (not recorded which). The source is an adult woman who had mild COVID-19 (a few samples of this study predate the infection). Cell type and time point are not known.

The V gene is TRBV14, the J gene TRBJ2-1; 12 bases are a match to TRBD2. The ends lost 4 bases at V and 14 bases at J; junction bases unmatched: 15. Germline values: CDR1 SGHDN, CDR2 FVKESK. This CDR3 has 16 amino acids. The CDR3 here is CASSPILAGGSWGKFF. The CDR3 DNA follows: TGTGCCAGCAGCCCCATACTAGCGGGAGGATCCTGGGGCAAGTTCTTC.

Only a few counts were recorded for this clonotype. The J gene is TRBJ1-2, the V gene TRBV12-3 or TRBV12-4, with D possibly being TRBD1 (6 bases). V gave up 4 bases and J gave up 5 bases, with 11 bases separating them. CDR3 length: 13 amino acids. The CDR3 reads CASSSSRGYGYTF. In DNA, the CDR3 is TGTGCCAGCAGTTCGAGCAGGGGATATGGCTACACCTTC.

The chain links TRBV12-3 or TRBV12-4 to TRBJ1-2; no definite D call. Between the trimmed V and J ends, which lost 3 bases and 1 base, there was a span of 12 bases. The CDR3 has 15 residues. The CDR3 loop reads CASSFQAGVNYGYTF. Here the CDR3 DNA reads TGTGCCAGCAGTTTTCAGGCAGGAGTTAACTATGGCTACACCTTC.

This clonotype came up many times. J is TRBJ1-1 and V is TRBV11-2, with 7 bases aligning to TRBD1. This CDR3 spans 14 amino acids. Per the germline V gene, CDR1 is SGHAT and CDR2 is FQNNGV. The V segment lost 5 bases and the J segment 3 bases; nucleotides outside the gene matches: 6. The CDR3 nucleotides are TGTGCCAGCAGCCGTGACAGGGTGGACACTGAAGCTTTCTTT. As protein: CASSRDRVDTEAFF.

The chain combines TRBV5-1 with TRBJ1-6, with TRBD1 as a possible D gene (5 bases). The germline V gene encodes CDR1 SGHRS and CDR2 YFSETQ. The germline V and J ends were trimmed by 4 bases and 14 bases, with 16 bases remaining between them. The length of the CDR3 is 13 residues. The CDR3, as DNA: TGCGCCAGCAGCCCACCCTCGGGGGAGACCCTCCACTTT. Encoded protein: CASSPPSGETLHF.

The rearrangement uses TRBV7-6 and TRBJ2-2; D not resolved. In germline, CDR1 is SGHVS, CDR2 FNYEAQ. V was trimmed by 8 bases and J by 6 bases, leaving 13 bases between them. The CDR3 is 13 amino acids. CDR3 nucleotides: TGTGCCAGCGGTGAGGAACGTTCCGGGGAGCTGTTTTTT. Translated: CASGEERSGELFF.

The chain uses TRBV7-2 and TRBJ2-1; 8 nucleotides agree with TRBD2. The CDR3 covers 15 residues. V trimming: 1 base; J trimming: 7 bases; junction bases outside the gene matches: 6. Germline CDR1 SGHTA, CDR2 FQGNSA. The CDR3 reads CASSLDREGLNEQFF. CDR3 DNA: TGTGCCAGCAGCTTAGACCGGGAGGGCTTGAATGAGCAGTTCTTC. The variable domain in full, with the rest retrieved from reference TRBV7-2 and TRBJ2-1, is GAGVSQSPSNKVTEKGKDVELRCDPISGHTALYWYRQSLGQGLEFLIYFQGNSAPDKSGLPSDRFSAERTGGSVSTLTIQRTQQEDSAVYLCASSLDREGLNEQFFGPGTRLTVL.

The rearrangement links TRBV6-5 to TRBJ2-6; D might be TRBD1 (7 bases). The germline CDR1 and CDR2 sequences are MNHEY and SVGAGI. V was clipped by 5 bases and J by 18 bases, with 17 bases between them. This CDR3 has 12 amino acids. This CDR3 reads CASSGRTGSRTF. The DNA of the CDR3 is TGTGCCAGCAGTGGGAGGACAGGCAGTCGGACTTTC.

In this sample, this clonotype turned up a few times. The chain carries TRBV11-1 and TRBJ2-3; unclear D gene. The CDR3 is made up of 13 amino acids. From germline, CDR1 is SGHAT and CDR2 FQDESV (reference sequence). Trimming stripped 3 bases from V and 6 bases from J, with 10 bases between. This CDR3 reads CASSFQPTDTQYF. The DNA for the CDR3 is TGTGCCAGCAGCTTCCAGCCGACGGATACGCAGTATTTT. The complete variable domain, with remaining parts taken from reference TRBV11-1 and TRBJ2-3, reads EAEVAQSPRYKITEKSQAVAFWCDPISGHATLYWYRQILGQGPELLVQFQDESVVDDSQLPKDRFSAERLKGVDSTLKIQPAELGDSAMYLCASSFQPTDTQYFGPGTRLTVL.

This clonotype was observed a handful of times. The V gene is TRBV5-4, the J gene TRBJ1-6; no firm D call. The germline CDR1 and CDR2 sequences are SGHNT and YYREEE (reference sequence). V lost 0 bases and J 5 bases, leaving 15 bases between the germline ends. This CDR3 comprises 17 residues. The chain's CDR3 is CASSLGRPDGNNSPLHF. The CDR3 DNA reads TGTGCCAGCAGCTTGGGGCGGCCCGACGGCAATAATTCACCCCTCCACTTT.

In this sample, this clonotype turned up a few times. The chain couples TRBV7-3 to TRBJ1-1; TRBD1 might be the D (5 bases). V was shortened by 0 bases and J by 6 bases, with 14 bases between the two germline ends. This CDR3 spans 15 amino acids. Germline CDR1 reads SGHTA; CDR2 reads FQGTGA. The CDR3 loop is CASSLTGSGEAEAFF. In nucleotides, the CDR3 is TGTGCCAGCAGCTTAACGGGGTCGGGGGAAGCTGAAGCTTTCTTT.

This clonotype was detected a few times. The rearrangement links TRBV24-1 to TRBJ1-2, with a tentative D call TRBD1 (6 bases). The V and J ends lost 3 bases and 5 bases respectively, with 9 bases between them. Germline V lookup: CDR1 KGHDR, CDR2 SFDVKD. There are 13 residues in the CDR3. CDR3 nucleotide sequence: TGTGCCACCAGTGATGGGGGCGCGTATGGCTACACCTTC. Translated: CATSDGGAYGYTF.

This clonotype has only a few counts. The chain combines TRBV20-1 with TRBJ2-1; D might be TRBD2 (5 bases). From germline, CDR1 is DFQATT and CDR2 SNEGSKA (reference sequence). The length of the CDR3 is 13 residues. The germline V and J ends were trimmed by 1 base and 4 bases, with 8 bases remaining between them. The CDR3 sequence is CSARGWTYNEQFF. CDR3 nucleotides: TGCAGTGCTAGAGGGTGGACTTACAATGAGCAGTTCTTC.

The J gene is TRBJ1-4, the V gene TRBV27, with no clear D. The CDR3 has 17 residues. The V gene's germline CDR1 is MNHEY and CDR2 SMNVEV (reference sequence). V was shortened by 5 bases and J by 0 bases, with 16 bases between the two germline ends. The DNA of the CDR3 is TGTGCCAGCAGTAGAATAAGCACTGGGGCAACTAATGAAAAACTGTTTTTT. It translates to CASSRISTGATNEKLFF.

The table lists this clonotype with a few counts. The chain couples TRBV7-6 to TRBJ1-2, with D perhaps TRBD1 (6 bases). Trimming removed 5 bases from V and 0 bases from J, with 19 bases in between. Germline V gene lookup returns CDR1 SGHVS and CDR2 FNYEAQ. This CDR3 comprises 17 residues. The CDR3 spells CASSPRQELGPNYGYTF. Here the CDR3 DNA reads TGTGCCAGCAGCCCCCGACAGGAACTGGGGCCTAACTATGGCTACACCTTC.

In this sample, this clonotype turned up a few times. V and J are TRBV3-1 and TRBJ1-1; D is unresolved. V was trimmed by 1 base and J by 4 bases, leaving 10 bases between them. Germline lookup yields CDR1 LGHDT and CDR2 YNNKEL (reference sequence). The length of the CDR3 is 14 residues. DNA of the CDR3: TGTGCCAGCAGCCAAGGCGAAGGATTCACTGAAGCTTTCTTT. This gives the protein CASSQGEGFTEAFF.

The chain carries TRBV7-8 and TRBJ2-6, with D possibly being TRBD1 (5 bases). Germline-derived CDR1 and CDR2 are SGHVS and FQNEAQ. This CDR3 region has 16 residues. Trimming left V 4 bases short and J 1 base short, with 11 bases between. Written as DNA, the CDR3 is TGTGCCAGCAGCTCGGCCAGGGTATCTGGGGCCAACGTCCTGACTTTC. It translates to CASSSARVSGANVLTF.

The genes are TRBV7-9 and TRBJ2-7; 7 bases are a match to TRBD2. Trimming took 0 bases from V and 5 from J; bases not matched to a gene: 10. Germline CDR1 is SEHNR and CDR2 is FQNEAQ (reference sequence). This CDR3 region has 16 residues. The CDR3 here is CASSLAWGGSVHEQYF. DNA of the CDR3: TGTGCCAGCAGCTTAGCGTGGGGGGGAAGTGTCCACGAGCAGTACTTC.